A single sample is the source of the 32 T cell receptor beta chains below, sequenced in a study of blood T cell repertoires in COVID-19. Method: immunoSEQ multiplex PCR; TCRdb's copy keeps in-frame clones and lacks some. The table lists under 250,000 clones, 81% of them singletons. What was sequenced was peripheral blood. All receptors derive from a woman aged 80 or over with acute or convalescent COVID-19.

The chain joins TRBV19 to TRBJ1-1, with no clear D. The V gene lost 6 bases and the J gene lost 3 bases, with 14 bases spanning the gap. Germline V gene lookup returns CDR1 LNHDA and CDR2 SQIVND (reference sequence). The length of the CDR3 is 14 residues. The CDR3 here is CASRSEGGYTEAFF. The CDR3 region has the DNA TGTGCCAGTAGAAGTGAGGGCGGGTACACTGAAGCTTTCTTT.

The rearrangement uses TRBV7-6 and TRBJ2-1; possible D gene TRBD2, 6 bases. V was shortened by 1 base and J by 3 bases, with 13 bases between the two germline ends. The germline V gene encodes CDR1 SGHVS and CDR2 FNYEAQ. The CDR3 covers 16 residues. The chain's CDR3 is CASSLEGSGRYNEQFF. The CDR3 DNA reads TGTGCCAGCAGCTTAGAGGGTAGCGGACGCTACAATGAGCAGTTCTTC.

CDR3 in DNA: TGTGCCAGCTCACGACTGACAGGGCAAGACAATGAGCAGTTCTTC. Translating gives CASSRLTGQDNEQFF. The gene calls are TRBV18 and TRBJ2-1, with 7 bases lining up with TRBD1. V was clipped by 4 bases and J by 5 bases; unmatched bases: 8. The V gene's germline CDR1 is KGHSH and CDR2 LQKENI. The CDR3 sequence is 15 residues long.

This clone was counted between two and nine times. The sample has other DNA sequences that encode this CDR3 too. The chain uses TRBV7-2 and TRBJ1-1; D remains ambiguous. V was clipped by 3 bases and J by 1 base, with 6 bases between them. Germline-derived CDR1 and CDR2 are SGHTA and FQGNSA. The CDR3 loop spans 13 amino acids. CDR3 DNA: TGTGCCAGCAGCTTGACACGGAACACTGAAGCTTTCTTT. Translating gives CASSLTRNTEAFF.

This sequence joins TRBV19 and TRBJ1-4, with 9 bases lining up with TRBD1. The CDR3 sequence is 15 residues long. Germline CDR1 and CDR2: LNHDA and SQIVND (reference sequence). With V trimmed by 5 bases and J by 4 bases, 5 bases remained unmatched. CDR3 nucleotides: TGTGCCAGTAGTCTGGGACAGGGCCATAATGAAAAACTGTTTTTT. Amino acids: CASSLGQGHNEKLFF.

J is TRBJ2-7 and V is TRBV2; 9 positions match TRBD2. V dropped 4 bases and J dropped 4; count of bases not matched to a gene: 5. Germline CDR1 and CDR2: SNHLY and FYNNEI. The CDR3 totals 14 residues. CDR3 nucleotide sequence: TGTGCCAGCAGTGTAATAGCGGGGGTATACGAGCAGTACTTC. It specifies CASSVIAGVYEQYF. Full variable domain (rest looked up from reference TRBV2 and TRBJ2-7): EPEVTQTPSHQVTQMGQEVILRCVPISNHLYFYWYRQILGQKVEFLVSFYNNEISEKSEIFDDQFSVERPDGSNFTLKIRSTKLEDSAMYFCASSVIAGVYEQYFGPGTRLTVT.

This chain links TRBV9 with TRBJ2-1; 8 bases are a match to TRBD2. The CDR3 length is 16 residues. V trimming: 0 bases; J trimming: 4 bases; junction bases outside the gene matches: 6. The germline gives CDR1 SGDLS, CDR2 YYNGEE. This CDR3 is CASSVGVSGVYNEQFF. The CDR3 DNA sequence: TGTGCCAGCAGCGTAGGTGTTAGCGGGGTTTACAATGAGCAGTTCTTC.

This clone was observed a single time. J is TRBJ1-1 and V is TRBV5-8; D is perhaps TRBD1 (6 bases). Germline CDR1 is SGHTS and CDR2 is YDEGEE. The ends were cut back, 1 base at V and 0 bases at J, with 13 bases in the middle. CDR3 size: 16 residues. Written as DNA, the CDR3 is TGTGCCAGCAGCTTGCGGGGCAGGGGCATGAACACTGAAGCTTTCTTT. Its translation: CASSLRGRGMNTEAFF. Supplemented by reference TRBV5-8 and TRBJ1-1, the full variable domain reads EAGVTQSPTHLIKTRGQQATLRCSPISGHTSVYWYQQALGLGLQFLLWYDEGEERNRGNFPPRFSGRQFPNYSSELNVNALELEDSALYLCASSLRGRGMNTEAFFGQGTRLTVV.

As DNA, the CDR3 is TGCAGTGCTAGAGGGAGAGTTTCGGCTTTCTTT. Translation gives CSARGRVSAFF. V is TRBV20-1 and J is TRBJ1-1, with unresolved D. The V and J ends lost 1 base and 11 bases respectively, with 11 bases between them. The CDR3 extends over 11 amino acids. The germline V gene encodes CDR1 DFQATT and CDR2 SNEGSKA (reference sequence).

This chain uses TRBV3-1 (or the pseudogene TRBV3-2) with TRBJ1-1; maybe TRBD1 (6 bases). CDR3 length equals 13 residues. The germline V gene has CDR1 LGHDT and CDR2 YNNKEL (reference sequence). V shed 5 bases and J shed 1 base, with 8 bases lying between them. This chain's CDR3 is CASSLGGNTEAFF. The CDR3 DNA follows: TGTGCCAGCAGCTTAGGGGGGAACACTGAAGCTTTCTTT.

The rearrangement joins TRBV27 to TRBJ2-3; D perhaps matches TRBD2 (6 bases). Germline loops: CDR1 MNHEY, CDR2 SMNVEV (reference sequence). Between the trimmed V and J ends, which lost 3 bases and 4 bases, there was a span of 11 bases. This CDR3 is built from 14 residues. In DNA form, the CDR3 reads TGTGCCAGCAGTTTCTCAGGGAGGCCAGATACGCAGTATTTT. Translating it yields CASSFSGRPDTQYF.

The rearrangement links TRBV12-3 or TRBV12-4 to TRBJ1-2, with D possibly being TRBD1 (6 bases). There are 11 residues in the CDR3. V lost 6 bases and J lost 4, with 6 bases in between. CDR3 nucleotides: TGTGCCAGCAGCAGGGGCTATGGCTACACCTTC. Its protein product is CASSRGYGYTF.

V is TRBV7-2 and J is TRBJ2-2, with 7 bases fitting TRBD2. V lost 5 bases and J lost 4; bases outside the gene matches: 16. The CDR3 consists of 18 residues. Germline CDR1 reads SGHTA; CDR2 reads FQGNSA. DNA for the CDR3: TGTGCCAGCAGCACCTCACTAGCGTCTGGTTTGGGCACCGGGGAGCTGTTTTTT. Its protein product is CASSTSLASGLGTGELFF.

The J gene is TRBJ1-4, the V gene TRBV5-1; TRBD1 matches 8 bases. Germline V lookup: CDR1 SGHRS, CDR2 YFSETQ. The CDR3 totals 15 residues. The ends lost 0 bases at V and 5 bases at J; junction bases unmatched: 3. The DNA for the CDR3 is TGCGCCAGCAGCTTGGAAGGACAGGGCAATGAAAAACTGTTTTTT. Protein product: CASSLEGQGNEKLFF.

V usage is TRBV6-1 and J usage is TRBJ2-3; maybe TRBD1 (5 bases). The V gene lost 1 base and the J gene lost 5 bases, with 13 bases spanning the gap. This CDR3 spans 15 amino acids. Germline loops: CDR1 MNHNS, CDR2 SASEGT. The CDR3 region is CASSEEAIRGDTQYF. DNA of the CDR3: TGTGCCAGCAGTGAAGAAGCGATAAGGGGAGATACGCAGTATTTT.

The chain links TRBV6-1 to TRBJ1-1; D unresolved. Trimming took off 2 bases at V and 2 bases at J, with 18 bases between the two ends. Germline loops: CDR1 MNHNS, CDR2 SASEGT. CDR3 size: 17 residues. Here the CDR3 reads CASSERSRWAGNTEAFF. The DNA for the CDR3 is TGTGCCAGCAGTGAAAGAAGCAGGTGGGCTGGAAACACTGAAGCTTTCTTT.

The CDR3 reads CASRPTGNYGYTF. CDR3 nucleotide sequence: TGTGCCAGCAGACCGACAGGGAACTATGGCTACACCTTC. V and J are TRBV27 and TRBJ1-2; 7 bases match TRBD1. Germline assignment: CDR1 MNHEY and CDR2 SMNVEV (reference sequence). Trimming removed 6 bases from V and 2 bases from J; junction bases left unmatched: 3. The CDR3 is 13 amino acids.

The chain carries TRBV6-4 and TRBJ2-3; a weak D match, TRBD1 (6 bases). Trimming took off 8 bases at V and 3 bases at J, with 15 bases between the two ends. The CDR3 is made up of 14 amino acids. Germline-derived CDR1 and CDR2 are MRHNA and SNTAGT. The chain's CDR3 is CASAQDRGTDTQYF. The CDR3 DNA sequence: TGTGCCAGCGCCCAGGACAGAGGGACAGATACGCAGTATTTT.

The chain links TRBV9 to TRBJ1-2; TRBD1 agrees at 7 bases. Looked up from germline, CDR1 is SGDLS and CDR2 is YYNGEE. The CDR3 runs to 13 residues. Trimming cost V 6 bases and J 5 bases; bases outside gene matches: 7. Here the CDR3 DNA reads TGTGCCAGCACAGGGGACAGAGAGTATGGCTACACCTTC. Protein product: CASTGDREYGYTF.

J is TRBJ2-7 and V is TRBV4-2; D gene unclear. The CDR3 extends over 15 amino acids. From germline, CDR1 is LGHNA and CDR2 YNFKEQ. Trimming removed 1 base from V and 1 base from J, with 11 bases in between. The CDR3 nucleotides are TGTGCCAGCAGCCAAGGAACAGTAAGGTCCTACGAGCAGTACTTC. This codes for CASSQGTVRSYEQYF.

In this sample, this clone turned up a few times. The chain is built from TRBV27 and TRBJ1-1, with TRBD1 matching 9 bases. The length of the CDR3 is 16 residues. Germline V CDR1 and CDR2: MNHEY, SMNVEV (reference sequence). The V and J ends lost 7 bases and 0 bases, in that order; junction bases with no gene match: 9. The CDR3, as DNA: TGTGCCAGCAAGTTGGGACAGGGCCTAATGAACACTGAAGCTTTCTTT. Translated: CASKLGQGLMNTEAFF.

The rearrangement links TRBV7-9 to TRBJ1-6; D perhaps matches TRBD1 (6 bases). Trimming took off 5 bases at V and 6 bases at J, with 11 bases between the two ends. The CDR3 covers 14 residues. Germline assignment: CDR1 SEHNR and CDR2 FQNEAQ (reference sequence). CDR3 in amino acids: CASSLTGLNSPLHF. The CDR3 nucleotides read TGTGCCAGCAGCCTGACAGGCCTTAATTCACCCCTCCACTTT.

This chain links TRBV28 with TRBJ2-1; 11 nucleotides agree with TRBD1. There are 21 residues in the CDR3. CDR1 and CDR2 from the germline V gene are MDHEN and SYDVKM. The junction had 25 bases not matched to a gene; V was cut back by 5 bases and J by 7 bases. The DNA for the CDR3 is TGTGCCAGCAGTCCGGGACAGGGGGTTTGGTCGGGAGGGCCGGTGTTTAATGAGCAGTTCTTC. Translating gives CASSPGQGVWSGGPVFNEQFF.

This chain links TRBV12-3 or TRBV12-4 with TRBJ1-6; perhaps TRBD1 as D (6 bases). The CDR3 sequence is 13 residues long. Trimming took off 6 bases at V and 7 bases at J, with 10 bases between the two ends. The CDR3: CASSGQYNSPLHF. As DNA, the CDR3 is TGTGCCAGCAGCGGACAGTACAATTCACCCCTCCACTTT.

The chain employs TRBV10-1 and TRBJ1-1; 9 bases fit TRBD1. This CDR3 comprises 15 residues. In germline, CDR1 is WNHNN, CDR2 SYGVQD (reference sequence). The V gene end was trimmed by 3 bases and the J gene end by 7 bases; junction bases not matched to a gene: 9. CDR3 in amino acids: CASSDPQTGGGEAFF. For the CDR3, the DNA is TGCGCCAGCAGTGACCCTCAAACAGGGGGCGGTGAAGCTTTCTTT.

This clone was counted only a few times. V gene TRBV9 combines with J gene TRBJ2-1; 13 bases agree with TRBD2. Germline V gene sequence: CDR1 SGDLS, CDR2 YYNGEE. The CDR3 is 16 residues long. The J segment lost 12 bases and the V segment lost 4 bases, leaving 13 bases of the junction unmatched. The CDR3 region has the DNA TGTGCCAGCAGCTTAAAAGGGACTAGCGGGGCGGGGCGGCAGTTCTTC. Protein sequence: CASSLKGTSGAGRQFF.

The J gene is TRBJ1-3, the V gene TRBV18, with TRBD1 matching 9 bases. The CDR3 has 16 residues. Germline CDR1 KGHSH, CDR2 LQKENI. The V segment lost 4 bases and the J segment 3 bases; nucleotides outside the gene matches: 7. For the CDR3, the DNA is TGTGCCAGCTCACAGGGACAGGGAATAGGTGGAAACACCATATATTTT. Protein sequence: CASSQGQGIGGNTIYF. Complete variable domain (other parts from reference TRBV18 and TRBJ1-3): NAGVMQNPRHLVRRRGQEARLRCSPMKGHSHVYWYRQLPEEGLKFMVYLQKENIIDESGMPKERFSAEFPKEGPSILRIQQVVRGDSAAYFCASSQGQGIGGNTIYFGEGSWLTVV.

This rearrangement joins TRBV28 to TRBJ2-7; 13 nucleotides agree with TRBD2. CDR1 and CDR2 from the germline V gene are MDHEN and SYDVKM. The CDR3 runs to 17 residues. V trimming: 2 bases; J trimming: 3 bases; junction bases outside the gene matches: 7. The CDR3 bases are TGTGCCAGCAGTTTAAGGGGACTAGCGGGACAAAACTACGAGCAGTACTTC. It translates to CASSLRGLAGQNYEQYF.

This clone showed up just once. The J gene is TRBJ1-1, the V gene TRBV7-2; D gene uncertain. The CDR3 length is 13 residues. V dropped 2 bases and J dropped 0 bases, with 4 bases sitting between them. Germline loops: CDR1 SGHTA, CDR2 FQGNSA. The CDR3, as DNA: TGTGCCAGCAGCTTATATTTGAACACTGAAGCTTTCTTT. Its translation is CASSLYLNTEAFF.

The chain uses TRBV18 and TRBJ1-1; a possible D gene is TRBD1 (5 bases). The CDR3 totals 13 residues. The germline V gene encodes CDR1 KGHSH and CDR2 LQKENI. The germline V and J ends were trimmed by 6 bases and 4 bases, with 12 bases remaining between them. The CDR3 reads CASSGEAGTEAFF. CDR3 nucleotide sequence: TGTGCCAGCTCGGGGGAGGCGGGCACTGAAGCTTTCTTT.

The V and J genes are TRBV6-4 and TRBJ2-2, with a weak D call TRBD1 (6 bases). This CDR3 comprises 15 residues. Germline lookup yields CDR1 MRHNA and CDR2 SNTAGT. The ends were cut back, 4 bases at V and 2 bases at J, with 11 bases in the middle. CDR3 region: CASSADRFNTGELFF. In DNA, the CDR3 is TGTGCCAGCAGTGCCGACAGGTTTAACACCGGGGAGCTGTTTTTT.

The J gene is TRBJ2-1, the V gene TRBV11-2; 7 bases agree with TRBD2. The CDR3 covers 19 residues. Germline-derived CDR1 and CDR2 are SGHAT and FQNNGV. The V segment lost 0 bases and the J segment 0 bases; nucleotides outside the gene matches: 11. This chain's CDR3 is CASSLDSFSGSFSYNEQFF. The CDR3 DNA is TGTGCCAGCAGCTTAGATTCCTTTAGCGGGTCATTCTCCTACAATGAGCAGTTCTTC.